Sequencing of this T cell receptor (beta chain) was carried out in a study of OX40 agonist ivuxolimab in advanced cancers. Context from the whole study: Ivuxolimab was a fully human IgG2 agonistic monoclonal antibody targeting the costimulatory receptor OX40 (CD134). Among the 52 dose-escalation patients, approximately 20 had hepatocellular carcinoma, roughly 15 melanoma, 9 renal cell carcinoma and 9 head and neck cancer. Partial responses occurred in three dose-escalation patients, of whom one had hepatocellular carcinoma and two had cutaneous melanoma. A male proportion of 82.7% and a mean age of approximately 58 years, ranging from about 23 to 79, were recorded for the dose-escalation cohort. Intravenous ivuxolimab was administered to patients every 2 weeks at six dose levels: 0.01, 0.1, 0.3, 1.5, 3 and 10 mg/kg. The purpose of peripheral TCRbeta sequencing was to test whether ivuxolimab changed TCR sequence diversity and led to clonal T-cell expansion. Patients were allowed to have had prior anti-PD-1, anti-PD-L1 or anti-CTLA-4 therapy, and 30% to 40% of the dose-escalation patients had been treated with checkpoint inhibitors. The monotherapy dose-escalation portion (N ≈ 50 patients) of the phase I ivuxolimab trial is reported in the paper.

Regarding this clone: Its cognate antigen has yet to be identified. Per-base quality was not reported, and no clone a single base away is much larger than it.

To sequence the TCRbeta CDR3 region, genomic DNA was isolated from the sorted cells. The immunoSEQ Assay was used for sequencing of TCRbeta CDR3 regions. This immuneACCESS table, as held by TCRdb, lists in-frame sequences with V and J called but not all clones. Of the missing ones, under half trace to an unresolved V gene in checked studies; the others have no known cause. The sample table lists 60,000 to 85,000 clones, roughly 84% of them with a count of one. Clones ranked in the top ten supply about 1.5% of the sample. Patients with autoimmune disease history or receiving systemic immunosuppression were excluded from the trial. Peripheral blood for TCR sequencing was collected from all dose cohorts at baseline, on cycle 4 day 1, and on cycle 7 day 1. Samples came from an open-label, multicenter, first-in-human phase I dose-escalation trial of ivuxolimab. Adults with locally advanced or metastatic melanoma, renal cell, hepatocellular, or head and neck squamous cell carcinoma were enrolled in the trial. Before TCR sequencing, CD4+ T cells and CD8+ T cells from peripheral blood were sorted into separate populations.

General study outcomes and caveats: On average, CD8+ T cells showed more expanded clones than CD4+ T cells after ivuxolimab. At doses of 0.1 to 3.0 mg/kg, clonal expansion of both CD4+ and CD8+ blood T cells was observed from baseline to week 6. Low levels of normalized T-cell clonal expansion were also seen in some patients who did not respond. Antigen specificity was not determined for the clonally expanded peripheral T cells. In partial responders in the 0.1-3.0 mg/kg groups, normalized peripheral clonal expansion was found to be among the lowest, especially among CD8+ T cells.

The V and J ends are trimmed by 1 base and 7 bases, leaving 10 bases between them. The germline V gene (reference sequence) yields MNHEY for CDR1 and SMNVEV for CDR2. The CDR3 spans 13 residues, from the cysteine through the phenylalanine. Only the CDR3 part of the read is kept: 39 bases, read in frame from the first base. The TCR was taken from an adult with an advanced solid tumor such as melanoma, head and neck, liver or kidney cancer. The rearrangement combines TRBV27 with TRBJ1-2; the D gene is perhaps TRBD1, on 5 matching bases. The sequenced sample was CD4+ or CD8+ T cells sorted from blood, obtained in a trial of the OX40 agonist ivuxolimab. Here the CDR3 is given as CASSLFQGSGYTF. The bases read TGTGCCAGCAGTTTATTCCAGGGCTCTGGCTACACCTTC.